One and the same sample provided the 14 T cell receptor beta chains below, sequenced in a study of T-cell reconstitution after alpha-beta-depleted transplantation in children. Unique molecular identifiers were used in preparing the TCRbeta library. TCRdb reprocessed the PCR reads via MiXCR and lists one record per CDR3 protein. This table has about 1,000,000 distinct CDR3 sequences, about 26% appearing once. Sequencing used PBMCs, mostly from graft donor cells, obtained 360 days after TCRalphabeta/CD19-depleted stem cell transplant. The origin of the receptors is a boy in the first two years of life who had a stem cell transplant for SCID, so the T cells may come from the graft donor.

This chain uses TRBV2 with TRBJ1-5, with D hard to call. V gave up 2 bases and J gave up 0 bases, with 2 bases separating them. The germline V gene has CDR1 SNHLY and CDR2 FYNNEI. This CDR3 is built from 13 residues. This CDR3 reads CASSERSNQPQHF. In nucleotides, the CDR3 is TGTGCCAGCAGTGAACGTAGCAATCAGCCCCAGCATTTT.

The V call is TRBV5-1, the J call TRBJ1-1; no clear D. Trimming took 3 bases from V and 1 from J, leaving 10 bases between them. The CDR3 runs 14 residues. The germline CDR1 and CDR2 sequences are SGHRS and YFSETQ. The chain's CDR3 is CASSSRGENTEAFF. CDR3 bases: TGCGCCAGCAGCTCTCGTGGGGAGAACACTGAAGCTTTCTTT.

This chain uses TRBV5-1 with TRBJ2-5; D ambiguous. From germline, CDR1 is SGHRS and CDR2 YFSETQ. This CDR3 is built from 15 residues. The ends were cut back, 6 bases at V and 1 base at J, with 16 bases in the middle. CDR3 sequence reads: CASKLFAEGQETQYF. Here the CDR3 DNA reads TGCGCCAGCAAATTGTTTGCGGAAGGCCAAGAGACCCAGTACTTC.

This clonotype was seen more than once but under ten times. The chain couples TRBV4-1 to TRBJ2-7; 8 bases match TRBD1. This CDR3 has 14 amino acids. Per the germline V gene, CDR1 is MGHRA and CDR2 is YSYEKL. V lost 0 bases, J lost 3 bases, and 1 base stayed unmatched. The CDR3 DNA follows: TGCGCCAGCAGCCAAGACAGGGGGCACTACGAGCAGTACTTC. Protein sequence: CASSQDRGHYEQYF.

This clonotype has only a few counts. The rearrangement joins TRBV19 to TRBJ2-7; TRBD1 agrees at 9 bases. V gave up 3 bases and J gave up 2 bases; unmatched junction bases: 11. The CDR3 covers 17 residues. CDR1 LNHDA and CDR2 SQIVND come from the germline V gene (reference sequence). CDR3 residues: CASSIGTGISSTYEQYF. CDR3 coding DNA: TGTGCCAGTAGTATTGGGACAGGGATTTCTTCAACCTACGAGCAGTACTTC. The full variable domain, completed using reference TRBV19 and TRBJ2-7, is DGGITQSPKYLFRKEGQNVTLSCEQNLNHDAMYWYRQDPGQGLRLIYYSQIVNDFQKGDIAEGYSVSREKKESFPLTVTSAQKNPTAFYLCASSIGTGISSTYEQYFGPGTRLTVT.

The chain recombines TRBV20-1 with TRBJ2-7; D unresolved. The CDR3 runs 11 residues. Trimming took off 4 bases at V and 3 bases at J, with 7 bases between the two ends. CDR1 and CDR2 (germline): DFQATT, SNEGSKA (reference sequence). CDR3 nucleotides: TGCAGTGCTACCCCGAACTACGAGCAGTACTTC. Its translation is CSATPNYEQYF.

This clonotype was seen a handful of times. For the CDR3, the DNA is TGCAGTGCCTCGTTGGAATTCACTGAAGCTTTCTTT. Translating it yields CSASLEFTEAFF. The genes are TRBV20-1 and TRBJ1-1; D is unresolved. The germline V and J ends were trimmed by 6 bases and 4 bases, with 12 bases remaining between them. The CDR3 covers 12 residues. Germline V gene data show CDR1 as DFQATT and CDR2 as SNEGSKA (reference sequence).

The table lists this clonotype with many counts. This chain joins TRBV7-6 and TRBJ2-7; 8 nucleotides match TRBD1. V was clipped by 0 bases and J by 3 bases; unmatched bases: 4. This CDR3 has 15 residues. Germline assignment: CDR1 SGHVS and CDR2 FNYEAQ. The CDR3 nucleotides read TGTGCCAGCAGCTTAGCGGGGACAGGAGACTACGAGCAGTACTTC. It yields the protein CASSLAGTGDYEQYF.

This sequence joins TRBV28 and TRBJ1-5; 12 bases are shared with TRBD1. The V segment lost 5 bases and the J segment 7 bases; nucleotides outside the gene matches: 3. Germline V gene data show CDR1 as MDHEN and CDR2 as SYDVKM. The CDR3 is made up of 14 amino acids. CDR3 amino acids: CASSGTGGGQPQHF. CDR3 nucleotide sequence: TGTGCCAGCAGTGGGACAGGGGGCGGGCAGCCCCAGCATTTT. Based on the CDR3 plus reference TRBV28 and TRBJ1-5, the full variable domain is DVKVTQSSRYLVKRTGEKVFLECVQDMDHENMFWYRQDPGLGLRLIYFSYDVKMKEKGDIPEGYSVSREKKERFSLILESASTNQTSMYLCASSGTGGGQPQHFGDGTRLSIL.

The CDR3 sequence: CASSLGWDLYEQYF. CDR3 coding DNA: TGCGCCAGCAGCTTGGGCTGGGACCTCTACGAGCAGTACTTC. J is TRBJ2-7 and V is TRBV5-1; D may correspond to TRBD1 or TRBD2 (5 bases each). Germline V lookup: CDR1 SGHRS, CDR2 YFSETQ. There are 14 residues in the CDR3. The germline V and J ends were trimmed by 0 bases and 3 bases, with 10 bases remaining between them.

This clonotype came up a few times. The chain links TRBV18 to TRBJ2-7; 7 bases agree with TRBD1. V was pared by 3 bases and J by 3 bases, with 5 bases of the junction left unmatched. CDR1 KGHSH and CDR2 LQKENI come from the germline V gene. The CDR3 contains 14 residues. The chain's CDR3 is CASSPGTAVYEQYF. The CDR3 nucleotides read TGTGCCAGCTCACCTGGGACAGCTGTCTACGAGCAGTACTTC.

This clonotype was seen ten or more times. One end of the junction fails to match germline, which may point to a read error. The J gene is TRBJ1-1, the V gene TRBV5-1; D not resolved. Per the germline V gene, CDR1 is SGHRS and CDR2 is YFSETQ. This CDR3 has 13 residues. The CDR3 bases are TGTGCCAGCAGCCTCCGGGCGAACACTGAAGCTTTCTTT. This codes for CASSLRANTEAFF.

The J gene is TRBJ1-2, the V gene TRBV12-3 or TRBV12-4; tentatively, D is TRBD1 (6 bases). Trimming took 5 bases from V and 4 from J, leaving 17 bases between them. The CDR3 length is 15 residues. CDR3 coding DNA: TGTGCCAGCAGTCCCGGACAGCACCCTTCCTATGGCTACACCTTC. It yields the protein CASSPGQHPSYGYTF.

In its sample, this clonotype was seen a few times. CDR3 sequence reads: CASSYSKGLGRADTQYF. CDR3 sequence (DNA): TGTGCCAGCAGTTACTCGAAGGGTCTCGGCAGGGCAGATACGCAGTATTTT. The chain combines TRBV6-5 with TRBJ2-3; tentatively, D is TRBD1 (5 bases). CDR1 and CDR2 from the germline V gene are MNHEY and SVGAGI. Trimming removed 0 bases at V and 4 bases at J, with 17 bases between. This CDR3 has 17 amino acids.